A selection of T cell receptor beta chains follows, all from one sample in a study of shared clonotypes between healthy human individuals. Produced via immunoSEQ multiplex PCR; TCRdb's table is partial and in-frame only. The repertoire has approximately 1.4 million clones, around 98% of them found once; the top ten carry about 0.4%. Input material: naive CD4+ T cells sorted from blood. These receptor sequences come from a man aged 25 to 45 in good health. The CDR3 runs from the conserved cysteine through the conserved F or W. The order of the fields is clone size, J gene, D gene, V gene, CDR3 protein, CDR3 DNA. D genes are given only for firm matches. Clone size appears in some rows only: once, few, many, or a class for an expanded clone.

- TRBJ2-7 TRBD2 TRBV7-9 CASSLYLRESAYEQYF TGTGCCAGCAGCTTATATTTGCGGGAGTCCGCCTACGAGCAGTACTTC
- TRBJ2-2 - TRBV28 CASSLDTGELFF TGTGCCAGCAGTTTAGACACCGGGGAGCTGTTTTTT
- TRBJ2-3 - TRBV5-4 CASSWEVEDTQYF TGTGCCAGCAGCTGGGAGGTGGAAGATACGCAGTATTTT
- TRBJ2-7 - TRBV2 CASTRERRAYEQYF TGTGCCAGCACCAGGGAGCGGAGGGCCTACGAGCAGTACTTC
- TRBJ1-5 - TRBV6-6 CASSSASVRDQPQHF TGTGCCAGCAGTTCAGCCTCGGTCAGGGATCAGCCCCAGCATTTT
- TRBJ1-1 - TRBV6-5 CASGQVPTEAFF TGTGCCAGCGGTCAGGTACCCACTGAAGCTTTCTTT
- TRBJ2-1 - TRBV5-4 CASSLPLGSAYNEQFF TGTGCCAGCAGCCTCCCTTTGGGATCTGCCTACAATGAGCAGTTCTTC
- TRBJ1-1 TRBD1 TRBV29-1 CSVERGQGASEAFF TGCAGCGTTGAAAGGGGACAGGGGGCTTCTGAAGCTTTCTTT
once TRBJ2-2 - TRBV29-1 CSVLLGGAITGELFF TGCAGCGTCCTCCTCGGAGGGGCCATCACCGGGGAGCTGTTTTTT
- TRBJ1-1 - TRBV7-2 CASSLHRDTEAFF TGTGCCAGCAGCTTACACAGGGACACTGAAGCTTTCTTT
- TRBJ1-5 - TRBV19 CASSIGPGYQPQHF TGTGCCAGTAGTATTGGTCCAGGGTATCAGCCCCAGCATTTT
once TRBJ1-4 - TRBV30 CAWKGDEKLFF TGTGCCTGGAAAGGGGACGAAAAACTGTTTTTT
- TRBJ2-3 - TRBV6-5 CASSYFGGGTDTQYF TGTGCCAGCAGTTACTTCGGGGGTGGCACAGATACGCAGTATTTT
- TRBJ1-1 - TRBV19 CASSIVGTHEAFF TGTGCCAGTAGTATAGTAGGAACACACGAAGCTTTCTTT
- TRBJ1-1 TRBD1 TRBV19 CASSAPDRVRSEAFF TGTGCCAGTAGTGCCCCTGACAGGGTGCGGAGTGAAGCTTTCTTT
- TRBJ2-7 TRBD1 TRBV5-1 CASKRQGASYEQYF TGCGCCAGCAAAAGACAGGGGGCTTCCTACGAGCAGTACTTC
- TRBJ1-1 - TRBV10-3 CAISQGTEAFF TGTGCCATCAGTCAGGGGACTGAAGCTTTCTTT
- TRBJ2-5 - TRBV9 CASSAEGGIRKETQYF TGTGCCAGCAGCGCGGAGGGGGGAATAAGAAAAGAGACCCAGTACTTC
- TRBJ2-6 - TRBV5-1 CASSSQGGANVLTF TGCGCCAGCAGTTCCCAGGGTGGGGCCAACGTCCTGACTTTC
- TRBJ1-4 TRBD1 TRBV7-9 CASSLGTGDEKLFF TGTGCCAGCAGCTTGGGGACAGGGGACGAAAAACTGTTTTTT
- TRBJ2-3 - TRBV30 CAWTSWGTDTQYF TGTGCCTGGACTTCCTGGGGCACAGATACGCAGTATTTT
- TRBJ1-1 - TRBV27 CASSRLSGGEGEAFF TGTGCCAGCAGTCGTCTTTCGGGGGGTGAAGGAGAAGCTTTCTTT
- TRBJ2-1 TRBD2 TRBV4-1 CASSQGLAGVNEQFF TGCGCCAGCAGCCAAGGCCTAGCGGGAGTCAATGAGCAGTTCTTC
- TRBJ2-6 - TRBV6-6 CASTGGLGANVLTF TGTGCCAGCACCGGGGGATTGGGGGCCAACGTCCTGACTTTC
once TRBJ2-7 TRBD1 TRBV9 CASSETGFPSYEQYF TGTGCCAGCAGCGAGACAGGGTTCCCCTCCTACGAGCAGTACTTC
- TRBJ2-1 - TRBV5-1 CASSLDGPTYNEQFF TGCGCCAGCAGCTTGGATGGCCCAACCTACAATGAGCAGTTCTTC
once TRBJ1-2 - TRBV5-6 CASSSVGLGVINYGYTF TGTGCCAGCAGCTCCGTGGGATTGGGGGTGATAAACTATGGCTACACCTTC
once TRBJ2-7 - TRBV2 CASRQTVDGTNEQYF TGTGCCAGCAGGCAGACAGTCGACGGTACCAACGAGCAGTACTTC
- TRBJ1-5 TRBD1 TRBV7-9 CASSRTGSNQPQHF TGTGCCAGCAGCCGGACAGGGTCAAATCAGCCCCAGCATTTT
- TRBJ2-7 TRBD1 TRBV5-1 CASSLARQGITYEQYF TGCGCCAGCAGCTTGGCCCGACAGGGGATTACCTACGAGCAGTACTTC
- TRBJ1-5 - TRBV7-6 CASSSQPKNQPQHF TGTGCCAGCAGCTCCCAGCCGAAGAATCAGCCCCAGCATTTT
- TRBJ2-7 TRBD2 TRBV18 CASSPRTSGSFGEQYF TGTGCCAGCTCACCCCGGACTAGCGGGAGTTTTGGCGAGCAGTACTTC
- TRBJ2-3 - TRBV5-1 CASSLAVRPSGGTDTQYF TGCGCCAGCAGCTTGGCCGTAAGGCCCTCAGGGGGCACAGATACGCAGTATTTT
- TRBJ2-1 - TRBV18 CASSPEELAPGFF TGTGCCAGCTCACCAGAGGAATTAGCGCCTGGCTTCTTC
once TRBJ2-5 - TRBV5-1 CASSLDGRFMGETQYF TGCGCCAGCAGCTTGGACGGGAGATTCATGGGAGAGACCCAGTACTTC
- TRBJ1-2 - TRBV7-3 CASSLAPSPRDYGYTF TGTGCCAGCAGCTTAGCCCCCAGCCCGAGAGACTATGGCTACACCTTC
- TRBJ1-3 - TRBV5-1 CASSLAGGFRGNTIYF TGCGCCAGCAGCTTGGCCGGGGGGTTCCGTGGAAACACCATATATTTT
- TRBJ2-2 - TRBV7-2 CASSPLFSTGELFF TGTGCCAGCAGCCCCCTTTTTAGCACCGGGGAGCTGTTTTTT
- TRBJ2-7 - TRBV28 CASSLWGTSYEQYF TGTGCCAGCAGTTTATGGGGGACTTCATACGAGCAGTACTTC
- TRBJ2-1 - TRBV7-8 CASSPPTTAFNNEQFF TGTGCCAGCAGCCCCCCAACTACGGCCTTTAACAATGAGCAGTTCTTC
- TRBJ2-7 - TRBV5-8 CASLPQSFQSYEQYF TGTGCCAGCTTGCCCCAAAGCTTTCAATCCTACGAGCAGTACTTC
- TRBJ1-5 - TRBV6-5 CASSYFQGEGPQHF TGTGCCAGCAGTTACTTCCAGGGAGAGGGGCCCCAGCATTTT
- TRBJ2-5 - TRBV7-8 CASSLGGPRGETQYF TGTGCCAGCAGCTTAGGGGGACCAAGGGGAGAGACCCAGTACTTC
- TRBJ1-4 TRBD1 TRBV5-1 CASSYNWGQLQYREKLFF TGCGCCAGCAGCTACAATTGGGGACAGCTACAGTATCGTGAAAAACTGTTTTTT
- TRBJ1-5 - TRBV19 CASSMRQGSNQPQHF TGTGCCAGTAGTATGAGACAAGGATCGAATCAGCCCCAGCATTTT